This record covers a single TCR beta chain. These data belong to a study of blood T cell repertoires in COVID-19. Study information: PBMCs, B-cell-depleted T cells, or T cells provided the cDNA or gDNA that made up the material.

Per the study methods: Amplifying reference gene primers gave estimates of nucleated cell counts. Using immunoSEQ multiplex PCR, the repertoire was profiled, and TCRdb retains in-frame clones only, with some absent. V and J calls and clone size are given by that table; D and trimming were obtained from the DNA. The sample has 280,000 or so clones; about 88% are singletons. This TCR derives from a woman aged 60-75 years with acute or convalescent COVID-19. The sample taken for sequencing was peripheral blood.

The CDR3 loop is CATSRGLGRDEQYF. CDR3 DNA: TGTGCCACCAGCAGAGGGTTGGGCAGGGACGAGCAGTACTTC. V usage is TRBV15 and J usage is TRBJ2-7; perhaps TRBD1 as D (5 bases). This CDR3 is built from 14 residues. CDR1 is LNHNV, CDR2 YYDKDF, per germline (reference sequence). V was shortened by 1 base and J by 5 bases, with 12 bases between the two germline ends.